The clone carrying this TCR beta chain was seen at least ten times. Its antigen remains unknown. The time point here: persistent/refractory GD, antithyroid drugs over 5 years with positive TRAb. Scientists built the TCR library using RNA that was extracted from PBMCs. In Xi'an, China, an endocrinology department was the source of patients. Sequencing libraries for TCR beta were prepared with iRepertoire HTBI primers and Arm-PCR of CDR3 regions. MiXCR, run by TCRdb on the multiplex PCR reads, gives a single entry per CDR3 protein. In the table there are 300,000 to 500,000 distinct CDR3 sequences, roughly 20% of which are singletons. This entry is derived from a study of regulatory T cells in long-lasting Graves disease. Notes on the study in general: Preferential use of TRBV28, TRBJ1-2 and TRBJ2-5 was seen in persistent disease.

Germline V gene data show CDR1 as MDHEN and CDR2 as SYDVKM. There are 14 residues in the CDR3. Trimming removed 6 bases from V and 2 bases from J, with 13 bases in between. The sample in question was peripheral blood mononuclear cells (PBMCs), obtained when the disease was refractory, from a patient treated with antithyroid drugs. The chain links TRBV28 to TRBJ1-1; no reliable D call. The receptor comes from a female donor with Graves disease. DNA of the CDR3: TGTGCCAGCAGCCGACACGGGGTTAACACTGAAGCTTTCTTT. Encoded protein: CASSRHGVNTEAFF.